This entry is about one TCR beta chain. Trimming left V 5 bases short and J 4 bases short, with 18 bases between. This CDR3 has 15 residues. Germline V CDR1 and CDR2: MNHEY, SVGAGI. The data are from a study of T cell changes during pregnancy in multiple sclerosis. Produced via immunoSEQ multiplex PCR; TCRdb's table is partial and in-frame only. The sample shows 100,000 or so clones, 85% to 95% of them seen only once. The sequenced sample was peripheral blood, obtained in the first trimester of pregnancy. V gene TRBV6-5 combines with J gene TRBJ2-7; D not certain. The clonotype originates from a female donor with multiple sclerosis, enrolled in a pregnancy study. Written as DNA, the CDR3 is TGTGCCAGCAGTGCTGATGGGCCTGCTTCGTACGAGCAGTACTTC. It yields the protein CASSADGPASYEQYF.